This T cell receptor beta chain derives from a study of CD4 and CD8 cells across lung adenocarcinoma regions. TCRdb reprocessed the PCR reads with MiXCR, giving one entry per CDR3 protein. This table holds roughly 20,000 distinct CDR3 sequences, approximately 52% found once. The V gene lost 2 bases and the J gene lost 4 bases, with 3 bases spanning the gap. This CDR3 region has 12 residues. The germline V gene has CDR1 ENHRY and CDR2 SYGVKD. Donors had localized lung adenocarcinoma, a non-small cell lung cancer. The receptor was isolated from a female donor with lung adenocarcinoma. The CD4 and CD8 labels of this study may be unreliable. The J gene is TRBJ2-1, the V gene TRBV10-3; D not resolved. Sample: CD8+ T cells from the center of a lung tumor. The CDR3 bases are TGTGCCATCAGTGAGACGTACAATGAGCAGTTCTTC. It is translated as CAISETYNEQFF.